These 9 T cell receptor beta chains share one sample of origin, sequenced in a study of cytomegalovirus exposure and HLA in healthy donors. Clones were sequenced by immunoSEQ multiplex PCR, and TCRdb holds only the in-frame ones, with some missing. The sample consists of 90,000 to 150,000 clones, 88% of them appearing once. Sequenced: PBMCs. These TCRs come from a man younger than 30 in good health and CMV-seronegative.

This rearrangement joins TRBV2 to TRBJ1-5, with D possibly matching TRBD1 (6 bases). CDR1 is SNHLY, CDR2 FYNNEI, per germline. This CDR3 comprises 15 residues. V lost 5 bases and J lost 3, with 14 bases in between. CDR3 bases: TGTGCCAGCAGTATATTGGACAGCATCAATCAGCCCCAGCATTTT. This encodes CASSILDSINQPQHF.

CDR3 loop: CASMVGETQYF. Here the CDR3 DNA reads TGTGCCAGCATGGTCGGGGAGACCCAGTACTTC. V gene TRBV6-1 combines with J gene TRBJ2-5; D is unresolved. From germline, CDR1 is MNHNS and CDR2 SASEGT. Between the trimmed V and J ends, which lost 7 bases and 5 bases, there was a span of 8 bases. The CDR3 length is 11 residues.

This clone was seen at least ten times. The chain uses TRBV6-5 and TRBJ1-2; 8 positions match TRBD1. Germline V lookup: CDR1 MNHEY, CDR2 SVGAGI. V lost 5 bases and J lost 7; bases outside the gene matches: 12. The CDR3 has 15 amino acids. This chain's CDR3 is CASSTTGGGVGGYTF. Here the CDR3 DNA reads TGTGCCAGCAGTACTACAGGGGGAGGTGTCGGTGGCTACACCTTC.

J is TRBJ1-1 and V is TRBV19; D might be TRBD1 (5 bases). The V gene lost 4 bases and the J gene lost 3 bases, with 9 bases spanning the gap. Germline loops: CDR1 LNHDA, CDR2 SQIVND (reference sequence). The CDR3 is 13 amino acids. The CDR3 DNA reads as TGTGCCAGTAGTAAGGCGGGGGACACTGAAGCTTTCTTT. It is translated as CASSKAGDTEAFF.

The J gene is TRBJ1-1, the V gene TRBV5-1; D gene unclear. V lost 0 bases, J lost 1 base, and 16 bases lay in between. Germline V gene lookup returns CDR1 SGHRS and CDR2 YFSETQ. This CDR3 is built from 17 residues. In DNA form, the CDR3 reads TGCGCCAGCAGCTTGGAAATCTTGGAGGTAGGGAACACTGAAGCTTTCTTT. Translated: CASSLEILEVGNTEAFF.

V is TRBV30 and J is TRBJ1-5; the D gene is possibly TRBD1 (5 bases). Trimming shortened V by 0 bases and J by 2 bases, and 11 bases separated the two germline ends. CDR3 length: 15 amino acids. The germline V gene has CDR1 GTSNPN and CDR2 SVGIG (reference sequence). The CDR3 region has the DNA TGTGCCTGGAGTGTAGGGGCCCTGGGCAATCAGCCCCAGCATTTT. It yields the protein CAWSVGALGNQPQHF. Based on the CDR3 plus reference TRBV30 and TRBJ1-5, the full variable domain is SQTIHQWPATLVQPVGSPLSLECTVEGTSNPNLYWYRQAAGRGLQLLFYSVGIGQISSEVPQNLSASRPQDRQFILSSKKLLLSDSGFYLCAWSVGALGNQPQHFGDGTRLSIL.

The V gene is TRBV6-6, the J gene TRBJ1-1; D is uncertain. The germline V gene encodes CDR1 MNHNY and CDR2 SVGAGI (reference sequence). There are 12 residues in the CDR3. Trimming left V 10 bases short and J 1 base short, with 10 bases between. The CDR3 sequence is CATDTPNTEAFF. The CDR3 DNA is TGTGCCACCGATACTCCGAACACTGAAGCTTTCTTT.

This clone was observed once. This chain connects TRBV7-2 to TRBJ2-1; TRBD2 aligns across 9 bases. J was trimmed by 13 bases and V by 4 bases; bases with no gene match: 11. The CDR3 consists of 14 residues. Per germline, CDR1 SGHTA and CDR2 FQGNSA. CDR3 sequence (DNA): TGTGCCAGCAGCTCGGGCGGGGGGGCTCTAGTTCAGTTCTTC. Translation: CASSSGGGALVQFF.

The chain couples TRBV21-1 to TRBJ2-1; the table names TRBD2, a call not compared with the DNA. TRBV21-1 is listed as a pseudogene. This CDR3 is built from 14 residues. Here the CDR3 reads CASSRRLRVSEQFF. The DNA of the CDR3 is TGTGCCAGCAGCAGGCGGCTCCGGGTGAGTGAGCAGTTCTTC.